A selection of T cell receptor beta chains follows, all from one sample in a study of OX40 agonist ivuxolimab in advanced cancers. Produced via immunoSEQ multiplex PCR; TCRdb's table is partial and in-frame only. The repertoire includes 71,000 or so clones, approximately 90% of them detected once, and 0.9% to 1.2% sits in the top ten. The input for sequencing was CD4+ or CD8+ T cells sorted from blood, taken in a trial of the OX40 agonist ivuxolimab. All receptors derive from an adult with an advanced solid tumor such as melanoma, head and neck, liver or kidney cancer. The CDR3 runs from the conserved cysteine through the conserved F or W. D genes are given only for firm matches. Rows give clone size only sometimes, using once, few, many, or a class for an expanded clone.

.	.	TRBV7-2	TRBJ1-3	CASSLEVAGNTIYF	TGTGCCAGCAGCTTGGAGGTCGCGGGAAACACCATATATTTT
.	.	TRBV28	TRBJ2-1	CASSFLNEQFF	TGTGCCAGCAGTTTCCTCAATGAGCAGTTCTTC
.	.	TRBV7-3	TRBJ2-1	CASSLTGGPYNEQFF	TGTGCCAGCAGCTTAACAGGGGGTCCTTACAATGAGCAGTTCTTC
.	few	TRBV28	TRBJ1-3	CASTKMDTGNTIYF	TGTGCCAGCACCAAGATGGACACTGGAAACACCATATATTTT
.	.	TRBV7-7	TRBJ2-7	CASSLGRDYEQYF	TGTGCCAGCAGCTTAGGTAGAGACTACGAGCAGTACTTC
TRBD2	.	TRBV11-3	TRBJ2-1	CASSSRTSGSHEQFF	TGTGCCAGCAGCTCAAGGACTAGCGGGAGTCATGAGCAGTTCTTC
.	.	TRBV4-1	TRBJ1-1	CASSQDTWNTEAFF	TGCGCCAGCAGCCAAGATACCTGGAACACTGAAGCTTTCTTT
TRBD2	few	TRBV9	TRBJ2-5	CASSVGVGGTSRETQYF	TGTGCCAGCAGCGTAGGCGTCGGAGGGACTAGCAGAGAGACCCAGTACTTC
TRBD2	.	TRBV29-1	TRBJ2-7	CSVNILAGDEQYF	TGCAGCGTGAATATACTAGCGGGAGACGAGCAGTACTTC
.	.	TRBV7-3	TRBJ2-1	CASSPYGGENEQFF	TGTGCCAGCAGCCCCTATGGGGGCGAGAATGAGCAGTTCTTC
TRBD1	.	TRBV9	TRBJ2-5	CASSDDRGGETQYF	TGTGCCAGCAGCGACGACAGGGGAGGAGAGACCCAGTACTTC
.	.	TRBV28	TRBJ2-4	CASRKGHIAGPRAKNIQYF	TGTGCCAGCAGAAAGGGACACATCGCTGGGCCTAGAGCCAAAAACATTCAGTACTTC
.	.	TRBV30	TRBJ2-4	CAWRRMVENIQYF	TGTGCCTGGAGAAGGATGGTAGAAAACATTCAGTACTTC
.	.	TRBV6-1	TRBJ1-5	CASRPDNKDQPQHF	TGTGCCAGCAGACCGGACAATAAGGACCAGCCCCAGCATTTT
.	.	TRBV19	TRBJ1-4	CASSISNNEKLFF	TGTGCCAGTAGTATCTCAAATAATGAAAAACTGTTTTTT
.	.	TRBV7-6	TRBJ1-6	CASSRDGVNSPLHF	TGTGCCAGCAGTCGGGACGGTGTCAATTCACCCCTCCACTTT
TRBD2	.	TRBV5-8	TRBJ2-3	CAGSGSGTDTQYF	TGTGCCGGTAGCGGGAGTGGCACAGATACGCAGTATTTT
.	.	TRBV6-5	TRBJ1-2	CASSIQGDYGYTF	TGTGCCAGCAGTATCCAGGGCGACTATGGCTACACCTTC
TRBD2	.	TRBV12-5	TRBJ2-7	CASAISGTREQYF	TGTGCTAGTGCCATTAGCGGGACTCGCGAGCAGTACTTC
TRBD2	.	TRBV5-8	TRBJ2-2	CASSLSSGNPGELFF	TGTGCCAGCAGCTTATCTAGCGGGAATCCCGGGGAGCTGTTTTTT
.	.	TRBV28	TRBJ1-1	CASSLPGQRNTEAFF	TGTGCCAGCAGTTTACCGGGGCAGCGAAACACTGAAGCTTTCTTT
.	.	TRBV5-6	TRBJ1-2	CASSLIVGVSGYTF	TGTGCCAGCAGCTTGATCGTGGGCGTTAGTGGCTACACCTTC
TRBD2	few	TRBV18	TRBJ2-5	CASSPPAGGPGSSETQYF	TGTGCCAGCTCACCTCCAGCGGGAGGGCCCGGTAGTTCAGAGACCCAGTACTTC
TRBD1	.	TRBV30	TRBJ2-7	CAWARDSRFYEQYF	TGTGCCTGGGCACGGGACAGTCGATTCTACGAGCAGTACTTC
.	.	TRBV6-1	TRBJ1-3	CASSDSASYSGNTIYF	TGTGCCAGCAGTGATTCAGCCAGTTACTCTGGAAACACCATATATTTT
.	.	TRBV28	TRBJ1-1	CASPRPLLGTEAFF	TGTGCCTCCCCCCGGCCTCTTCTTGGCACTGAAGCTTTCTTT
.	.	TRBV2	TRBJ1-2	CASSGWAGLGYTF	TGTGCCAGCAGTGGATGGGCGGGCCTCGGCTACACCTTC
.	.	TRBV27	TRBJ2-5	CASSLRGPQETQYF	TGTGCCAGCAGTTTACGGGGGCCCCAAGAGACCCAGTACTTC